This note documents a single T cell receptor (beta chain) sequence. This sample stems from a study of blood T cell repertoires in COVID-19. As handled by the study authors: Amplifying reference gene primers gave estimates of nucleated cell counts. Clones were read by immunoSEQ multiplex PCR, and TCRdb kept only the in-frame ones, dropping some. The V and J calls and clone size are taken from that table; D and trimming were inferred from the DNA. The table shows around 130,000 clones, with just under 90% occurring only once. V gave up 4 bases and J gave up 8 bases, with 12 bases separating them. The CDR3 extends over 14 amino acids. Germline V gives CDR1 MGHDK, CDR2 SYGVNS.

The sequencing input was peripheral blood. The receptor's source is a woman aged 50 to 65 with acute or convalescent COVID-19. The chain carries TRBV25-1 and TRBJ1-6; D uncertain. In DNA, the CDR3 is TGTGCCAGCAGTGGTGAACGCCGGGATTCACCCCTCCACTTT. Protein sequence: CASSGERRDSPLHF.